This note documents a single TCR beta chain sequence. As yet, its antigen is unknown. This sample is part of a study of T cells in Graves' hyperthyroidism and ophthalmopathy. Amplification of TCR beta CDR3 regions was performed using RNA transcripts as template. In the first-round RT-PCR of the TCR CDR3, the HTBI primer set was used. TCRdb reprocessed the multiplex PCR reads with MiXCR, giving one entry per CDR3 protein. The sample holds roughly 600,000 distinct CDR3 sequences, approximately 14% seen once. Findings and limits, study-wide: Most thyroid clonotypes with frequency above 0.001 were detected in blood.

At least 3 on the Clinical Activity Score was recorded for ophthalmopathy patients, who also had NOSPECS grade at least 4 and duration under 3 months. Any patient presenting with uncontrolled infection, other autoimmune disease, pregnancy or lactation was left out. Per germline, CDR1 SGHVS and CDR2 FNYEAQ. The CDR3 is made up of 16 amino acids. V was pared by 1 base and J by 2 bases, with 15 bases between. Sequenced sample: blood. The source of this sequence is a woman between 50 and 59 years old with Graves' ophthalmopathy. The rearrangement links TRBV7-6 to TRBJ2-7, with a weak D call TRBD1 (6 bases). The CDR3 loop reads CASSLVFQGPTYEQYF. DNA of the CDR3: TGTGCCAGCAGCTTAGTATTCCAGGGGCCAACCTACGAGCAGTACTTC.